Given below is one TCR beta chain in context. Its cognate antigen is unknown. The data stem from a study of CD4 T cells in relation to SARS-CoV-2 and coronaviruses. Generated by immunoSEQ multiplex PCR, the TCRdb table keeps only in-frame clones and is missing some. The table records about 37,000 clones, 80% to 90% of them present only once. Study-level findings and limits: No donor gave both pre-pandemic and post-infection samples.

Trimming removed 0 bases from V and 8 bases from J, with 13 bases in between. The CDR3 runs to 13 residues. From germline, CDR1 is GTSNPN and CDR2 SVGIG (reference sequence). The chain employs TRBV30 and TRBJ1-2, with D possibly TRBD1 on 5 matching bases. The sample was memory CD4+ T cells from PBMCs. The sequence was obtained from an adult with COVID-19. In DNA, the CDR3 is TGTGCCTGGAGTGTACATTTGGGGGTGGGCTACACCTTC. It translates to CAWSVHLGVGYTF.